One and the same sample provided the 31 T cell receptor beta chains below, sequenced in a study of blood T cells in healthy people across ages. A J-beta primer mix and a sample-barcoded 5' primer were used in a second PCR of roughly 6 to 12 cycles. TCRdb redid the calling of the 5' RACE reads with MiXCR, one entry per CDR3 protein. The repertoire includes over a million distinct CDR3 sequences, approximately 42% of them detected once, and approximately 7.9% sits in the top ten. Sequencing used blood. These receptors came from a woman aged 18-29 years in good health.

This rearrangement joins TRBV12-3 or TRBV12-4 to TRBJ2-2; 9 bases align to TRBD1. The CDR3 contains 16 residues. The V gene end was trimmed by 3 bases and the J gene end by 5 bases; junction bases not matched to a gene: 7. The DNA for the CDR3 is TGTGCCAGCAGTTTCAAGTTTGGGACAGGGACCGGGGAGCTGTTTTTT. Protein product: CASSFKFGTGTGELFF.

The V and J genes are TRBV7-3 and TRBJ2-3, with TRBD2 identical over 10 bases. This CDR3 contains 16 residues. Trimming removed 5 bases from V and 1 base from J; junction bases left unmatched: 6. The germline CDR1 and CDR2 sequences are SGHTA and FQGTGA. CDR3 protein: CASSQLAGGRTDTQYF. Here the CDR3 DNA reads TGTGCCAGCAGCCAGTTAGCGGGGGGACGCACAGATACGCAGTATTTT.

The rearrangement joins TRBV3-1 to TRBJ2-7; D might be TRBD2 (6 bases). CDR1 and CDR2 (germline): LGHDT, YNNKEL (reference sequence). The CDR3 has 13 residues. Trimming removed 1 base at V and 6 bases at J, with 10 bases between. CDR3 sequence reads: CASSQGSGGEQYF. DNA for the CDR3: TGTGCCAGCAGCCAAGGGTCCGGGGGCGAGCAGTACTTC.

The V call is TRBV2, the J call TRBJ2-2, with D perhaps TRBD2 (7 bases). The CDR3 covers 16 residues. V dropped 0 bases and J dropped 5 bases, with 13 bases sitting between them. Germline V CDR1 and CDR2: SNHLY, FYNNEI. The CDR3 sequence: CASSEARGLGTGELFF. CDR3 DNA: TGTGCCAGCAGTGAAGCGCGGGGGCTTGGGACCGGGGAGCTGTTTTTT.

The chain links TRBV12-3 or TRBV12-4 to TRBJ2-1; TRBD2 is a possible D gene (6 bases). CDR3 length: 14 amino acids. V was cut by 5 bases and J by 5 bases, with 13 bases left in between. The CDR3 nucleotides read TGTGCCAGCAGTCCTAGCGTAAGGGACAATGAGCAGTTCTTC. It codes for CASSPSVRDNEQFF.

This clonotype was counted only a few times. The V call is TRBV5-4, the J call TRBJ2-4, with D perhaps TRBD1 or TRBD2 (6 bases each). Judging by the DNA end, TRBJ2-5 fits better; the J call may be wrong. This CDR3 is 15 amino acids long. Germline CDR1 reads SGHNT; CDR2 reads YYREEE (reference sequence). CDR3 protein: CASSYSGEAGETQYF. Here the CDR3 DNA reads TGTGCCAGCAGCTACTCAGGGGAGGCCGGAGAGACCCAGTACTTC.

This clonotype was found once. The genes are TRBV7-3 and TRBJ2-5, with D uncertain. The V end was cut by 1 base, the J end by 13 bases, with 16 bases between. CDR3 length equals 13 residues. Looked up from germline, CDR1 is SGHTA and CDR2 is FQGTGA. As DNA, the CDR3 is TGTGCCAGCAGCTTAAATACAAGGACGCCCGGGTACTTC. Amino acids: CASSLNTRTPGYF.

This clonotype was counted between two and nine times. The V gene is TRBV7-2, the J gene TRBJ2-3, with D maybe TRBD2 (6 bases). The CDR3 spans 16 residues. V lost 7 bases, J lost 4 bases, and 21 bases lay in between. Germline CDR1 and CDR2: SGHTA and FQGNSA. In DNA form, the CDR3 reads TGTGCCAGCACCCGGCAGACGGGAGTGGGGGCAGATACGCAGTATTTT. The encoded protein is CASTRQTGVGADTQYF.

This chain links TRBV4-2 with TRBJ2-7; tentatively, D is TRBD1 (5 bases). V lost 1 base and J 2 bases, leaving 9 bases between the germline ends. The CDR3 runs to 14 residues. Germline CDR1 LGHNA, CDR2 YNFKEQ. The CDR3 DNA reads TGTGCCAGCAGCCAAGGGGGCAGGGCCTACGAGCAGTACTTC. Translated: CASSQGGRAYEQYF.

In this sample, this clonotype turned up a few times. The chain links TRBV7-2 to TRBJ2-7; D remains unclear. Trimming pared 5 bases from V and 0 bases from J, leaving 14 bases between. CDR3 size: 15 residues. CDR1 is SGHTA and CDR2 is FQGNSA in the germline V gene. The CDR3 DNA sequence: TGTGCCAGCAGCCGACCCGGCCGTAGCTCCTACGAGCAGTACTTC. It encodes CASSRPGRSSYEQYF.

The chain joins TRBV21-1 to TRBJ2-5; the listed D gene, TRBD1, was not tested against the DNA. TRBV21-1 is labeled a pseudogene. The CDR3 has 19 residues. DNA for the CDR3: TGTGCCAGCACAAAGCATTGGCCACACAGGGGACGGGGTTTGGAGACCCAGTACTTC. Its translation: CASTKHWPHRGRGLETQYF.

The chain uses TRBV7-9 and TRBJ2-5; 9 bases map to TRBD1. V trimming: 5 bases; J trimming: 5 bases; junction bases outside the gene matches: 3. The CDR3 has 13 amino acids. Germline values: CDR1 SEHNR, CDR2 FQNEAQ (reference sequence). The CDR3 region is CASSPDRGETQYF. The CDR3 DNA reads TGTGCCAGCAGCCCAGACAGGGGGGAGACCCAGTACTTC.

V and J are TRBV5-5 and TRBJ2-3, with D perhaps TRBD1 (6 bases). With 6 bases removed from V and 3 bases from J, the gap between germline ends came to 11 bases. The CDR3 is made up of 13 amino acids. Germline V gives CDR1 SGHKS, CDR2 YYEKEE (reference sequence). The CDR3 DNA is TGTGCCAGCACCCAACAGGGTACAGATACGCAGTATTTT. Translating gives CASTQQGTDTQYF.

Only one count was recorded for this clonotype. The chain joins TRBV7-8 to TRBJ1-3; TRBD1 is a possible D gene (5 bases). Germline assignment: CDR1 SGHVS and CDR2 FQNEAQ. V was clipped by 5 bases and J by 5 bases, with 16 bases between them. The CDR3 is made up of 15 amino acids. Written as DNA, the CDR3 is TGTGCCAGCAGCCTCCCGTTAGGGACCCGAAACACCATATATTTT. It translates to CASSLPLGTRNTIYF.

This clonotype was counted a single time. V and J are TRBV30 and TRBJ1-2, with unresolved D. Trimming removed 8 bases at V and 4 bases at J, with 14 bases between. Per germline, CDR1 GTSNPN and CDR2 SVGIG (reference sequence). There are 12 residues in the CDR3. The CDR3, as DNA: TGTGCCCTGGGCCGCACTTCCTATGGCTACACCTTC. Translation gives CALGRTSYGYTF.

This chain connects TRBV7-2 to TRBJ2-1, with 14 bases that match TRBD2. V gave up 5 bases and J gave up 1 base; unmatched junction bases: 1. Germline CDR1 SGHTA, CDR2 FQGNSA. There are 16 residues in the CDR3. This CDR3 reads CASSRTSGRSYNEQFF. In DNA form, the CDR3 reads TGTGCCAGCAGCAGGACTAGCGGGAGGTCCTACAATGAGCAGTTCTTC.

In regard to this clonotype: The junction differs from germline at one of its ends, possibly a read error. CDR3 region: CARSGTQVYYNEQFF. CDR3 bases: TGTGCCCGCAGTGGAACTCAAGTCTACTACAATGAGCAGTTCTTC. The rearrangement uses TRBV2 and TRBJ2-1; D gene ambiguous. CDR1 is SNHLY and CDR2 is FYNNEI in the germline V gene. CDR3 size: 15 residues.

This clonotype was picked up many times. This chain links TRBV5-1 with TRBJ2-1; 8 bases fit TRBD1. V dropped 1 base and J dropped 7; count of bases not matched to a gene: 4. The CDR3 length is 14 residues. The germline gives CDR1 SGHRS, CDR2 YFSETQ. The CDR3 DNA is TGCGCCAGCAGCTTGTACCAGGGGGCGAATGAGCAGTTCTTC. This codes for CASSLYQGANEQFF.

V usage is TRBV5-1 and J usage is TRBJ1-1; tentative D call: TRBD1 (6 bases). Germline V gene sequence: CDR1 SGHRS, CDR2 YFSETQ. This CDR3 contains 13 residues. The V end lost 0 bases, the J end lost 8 bases, and 11 bases lay between the germline ends. The CDR3 spells CASSLGQAKEAFF. CDR3 DNA: TGCGCCAGCAGCTTGGGACAGGCCAAGGAAGCTTTCTTT.

The CDR3 loop reads CSVPTGLSTDTQYF. The CDR3 DNA reads TGCAGCGTTCCGACAGGCCTTAGCACAGATACGCAGTATTTT. This chain uses TRBV29-1 with TRBJ2-3; TRBD1 might be the D (6 bases). The CDR3 is 14 amino acids. Trimming took 5 bases from V and 0 from J, leaving 12 bases between them. CDR1 is SQVTM and CDR2 is ANQGSEA in the germline V gene.

This chain links TRBV7-8 with TRBJ2-3; no definite D call. This CDR3 is built from 17 residues. CDR1 is SGHVS and CDR2 is FQNEAQ in the germline V gene. V lost 5 bases, J lost 4 bases, and 22 bases lay in between. Here the CDR3 reads CASSPGTGRTVADTQYF. The CDR3 nucleotides are TGTGCCAGCAGCCCCGGAACTGGACGAACGGTGGCAGATACGCAGTATTTT.

This clonotype was observed a handful of times. The chain carries TRBV12-3 or TRBV12-4 and TRBJ1-5; TRBD1 aligns across 8 bases. The trim removed 6 bases at V and 7 bases at J, leaving 20 bases unmatched. This CDR3 comprises 18 residues. CDR3 sequence: CASSRQGSRTGRWQPQHF. CDR3 DNA sequence: TGTGCCAGCAGCAGACAGGGGTCCCGCACCGGGCGCTGGCAGCCCCAGCATTTT.

This clonotype was seen repeatedly, ten times or more. The chain uses TRBV4-1 and TRBJ1-1; perhaps TRBD1 as D (6 bases). CDR3 size: 14 residues. Germline V gives CDR1 MGHRA, CDR2 YSYEKL. Trimming removed 6 bases at V and 5 bases at J, with 16 bases between. The CDR3 sequence is CASRGTLRGTEAFF. The CDR3 DNA sequence: TGCGCCAGCAGGGGGACACTCAGAGGGACTGAAGCTTTCTTT.

The rearrangement joins TRBV19 to TRBJ2-4; D possibly corresponds to TRBD2 (6 bases). The J call is uncertain, as TRBJ2-5 better fits the DNA end. This CDR3 is built from 14 residues. The germline CDR1 and CDR2 sequences are LNHDA and SQIVND (reference sequence). The CDR3 DNA sequence: TGTGCCAGTACCTCCTGGGGGGAGATGGAGACCCAGTACTTC. This gives the protein CASTSWGEMETQYF.

The chain's CDR3 is CASSLDLLTDTQYF. DNA for the CDR3: TGTGCCAGCAGCTTAGATCTACTCACAGATACGCAGTATTTT. The rearrangement uses TRBV7-9 and TRBJ2-3; D gene uncertain. The CDR3 has 14 amino acids. V was pared by 1 base and J by 2 bases, with 7 bases between. Germline CDR1 is SEHNR and CDR2 is FQNEAQ (reference sequence).

This clonotype appeared many times. The chain recombines TRBV10-3 with TRBJ2-3; 7 bases line up with TRBD2. The germline CDR1 and CDR2 sequences are ENHRY and SYGVKD. The CDR3 covers 15 residues. With V trimmed by 4 bases and J by 1 base, 5 bases remained unmatched. CDR3 region: CAISGAGARTDTQYF. The DNA of the CDR3 is TGTGCCATCAGTGGGGCGGGAGCCCGCACAGATACGCAGTATTTT.

The rearrangement links TRBV3-1 to TRBJ2-5, with a weak D call TRBD2 (7 bases). Germline lookup yields CDR1 LGHDT and CDR2 YNNKEL (reference sequence). The V end lost 4 bases, the J end lost 2 bases, and 20 bases lay between the germline ends. The CDR3 is made up of 17 amino acids. CDR3 sequence: CASSPLRWRGPQETQYF. The DNA of the CDR3 is TGTGCCAGCAGCCCCCTCAGGTGGCGGGGGCCGCAAGAGACCCAGTACTTC.

The J gene is TRBJ2-7, the V gene TRBV6-5; D is possibly TRBD1 (7 bases). The CDR3 length is 19 residues. Germline values: CDR1 MNHEY, CDR2 SVGAGI. V was cut by 2 bases and J by 7 bases, with 30 bases left in between. In nucleotides, the CDR3 is TGTGCCAGCAGTTACCTGGGGACAGCTCCTCGGGAGACCAACAATGAGCAGTACTTC. It encodes CASSYLGTAPRETNNEQYF.

The V and J genes are TRBV12-3 or TRBV12-4 and TRBJ1-2; D call uncertain. The CDR3 sequence is 12 residues long. Trimming removed 4 bases from V and 8 bases from J, with 11 bases in between. The DNA for the CDR3 is TGTGCCAGCAGTTGGACCACTCTAGGCTACACCTTC. It is translated as CASSWTTLGYTF.

The chain couples TRBV25-1 to TRBJ2-7; D gene uncertain. There are 14 residues in the CDR3. Trimming removed 0 bases at V and 1 base at J, with 7 bases between. Germline V gene sequence: CDR1 MGHDK, CDR2 SYGVNS. The CDR3 nucleotides are TGTGCCAGCAGTGAATATTCATTTTCCTACGAGCAGTACTTC. Translated, it gives CASSEYSFSYEQYF.

In its sample, this clonotype was seen a few times. The chain is built from TRBV27 and TRBJ1-4; 8 bases line up with TRBD1. J gave up 8 bases and V 3 bases, and 8 bases lay outside the gene matches. The CDR3 is 15 amino acids. Germline V lookup: CDR1 MNHEY, CDR2 SMNVEV (reference sequence). CDR3 DNA sequence: TGTGCCAGCAGTTTCCGGGGACAGGTGGCGGAAAAACTGTTTTTT. This encodes CASSFRGQVAEKLFF.